This T cell receptor (beta chain) was captured in a study of CD4+ T cells in melanoma. Germline lookup yields CDR1 SGDLS and CDR2 YYNGEE. The germline V and J ends were trimmed by 0 bases and 6 bases, with 13 bases remaining between them. This CDR3 comprises 15 residues. About this clone itself: The antigen remains unidentified.

The study's findings and limits: Neoantigen-specific CD4+ T cells in melanoma reportedly had diverse differentiation states. CD8+ T cell, macrophage and B cell function reportedly correlated with neoantigen-specific CD4+ T cells.

Measured with immunoSEQ multiplex PCR; TCRdb has only the in-frame clones, and not every one. This sample carries about 140,000 clones, nearly 95% of them seen once, and the ten largest clones take about 1.5%. The receptor's source is a human donor with melanoma. V gene TRBV9 combines with J gene TRBJ2-1; D tentatively fits TRBD1 or TRBD2 (5 bases each). Here the CDR3 reads CASSVVGTPRNEQFF. In DNA form, the CDR3 reads TGTGCCAGCAGCGTAGTAGGGACCCCGCGCAATGAGCAGTTCTTC.